Listed below are T cell receptor beta chains from one sample, sequenced in a study of blood T cell repertoires in COVID-19. Only in-frame clones appear in the TCRdb table, and some are missing; sequencing was by immunoSEQ multiplex PCR. The table shows some 190,000 clones, with 70% to 80% occurring only once. Sequenced sample: peripheral blood. All receptors derive from a woman between 45 and 65 years old with active or convalescent COVID-19. The CDR3 runs from the conserved cysteine through the conserved F or W. A D gene is named only where the DNA matches it firmly. Only some rows state a clone size, as once, few, many or a class for expanded clones.

>TRBJ2-1|TRBV11-1|TRBD2|-
CASSASGTSGYNEQFF
TGTGCCAGCAGCGCGTCCGGGACTAGCGGCTACAATGAGCAGTTCTTC
>TRBJ1-1|TRBV5-4|TRBD1|-
CASSLEQGGRNTEAFF
TGTGCCAGCAGCCTTGAACAGGGGGGAAGGAACACTGAAGCTTTCTTT
>TRBJ2-1|TRBV2|TRBD2|-
CASIQRGWNNEQFF
TGTGCCAGCATCCAGCGGGGCTGGAACAATGAGCAGTTCTTC
>TRBJ2-5|TRBV19|-|many
CASSLGGLGQETQYF
TGTGCCAGTAGTCTTGGGGGCCTAGGGCAAGAGACCCAGTACTTC
>TRBJ1-5|TRBV6-5|-|-
CASSYSKNQPQHF
TGTGCCAGCAGTTACTCCAAAAATCAGCCCCAGCATTTT
>TRBJ1-1|TRBV12-3/TRBV12-4|TRBD1|-
CATTLNRGTEAFF
TGTGCCACCACCCTGAACAGGGGAACTGAAGCTTTCTTT
>TRBJ1-5|TRBV6-2/TRBV6-3|TRBD1|-
CASSLDRGRSNQPQHF
TGTGCCAGCAGTCTGGACAGGGGTCGTAGCAATCAGCCCCAGCATTTT
>TRBJ1-2|TRBV21-1|-|-
CASSNGDRGPPCYGYTF
TGTGCCAGCAGCAATGGGGACAGGGGGCCGCCTTGCTATGGCTACACCTTC
>TRBJ1-2|TRBV6-1|TRBD1|-
CASSEDRGGYGYTF
TGTGCCAGCAGTGAGGACAGGGGAGGGTATGGCTACACCTTC
>TRBJ2-5|TRBV7-6|-|few
CASSFSSDRQETQYF
TGTGCCAGCAGCTTTTCCTCTGACAGGCAAGAGACCCAGTACTTC
>TRBJ1-6|TRBV28|-|once
CASSLRGSGYNSPLHF
TGTGCCAGCAGTTTGCGGGGCTCGGGCTATAATTCACCCCTCCACTTT
>TRBJ1-6|TRBV6-1|-|-
CASSEEAGLSPLHF
TGTGCCAGCAGTGAAGAGGCAGGGCTTTCACCCCTCCACTTT
>TRBJ2-5|TRBV5-4|TRBD2|-
CASSRSGGADETQYF
TGTGCCAGCAGCCGTAGCGGGGGGGCCGATGAGACCCAGTACTTC
>TRBJ1-4|TRBV7-2|TRBD1|-
CASSPDRGTNEKLFF
TGTGCCAGCAGCCCAGACAGGGGCACTAATGAAAAACTGTTTTTT
>TRBJ2-7|TRBV6-5|TRBD1|once
CASSYGGQGAYEQYF
TGTGCCAGCAGTTACGGGGGACAGGGGGCCTACGAGCAGTACTTC
>TRBJ2-7|TRBV7-9|TRBD1|-
CASSPGQSYEQYF
TGTGCCAGCAGCCCGGGACAGTCCTACGAGCAGTACTTC
>TRBJ2-7|TRBV3-1/TRBV3-2|-|once
CASSQDSEAHRSSYEQYF
TGTGCCAGCAGCCAAGATAGTGAGGCGCATAGGAGCTCCTACGAGCAGTACTTC
>TRBJ2-3|TRBV27|TRBD2|-
CASSSPSRTSGTSTDTQYF
TGTGCCAGCAGTTCCCCCTCCCGGACTAGCGGTACTAGCACAGATACGCAGTATTTT
>TRBJ1-5|TRBV2|TRBD1|-
CASSDGQTGDSNQPQHF
TGTGCCAGCAGTGATGGCCAAACAGGGGATAGCAATCAGCCCCAGCATTTT
>TRBJ1-1|TRBV28|-|-
CASRPWGDGYTEAFF
TGTGCCAGCAGGCCTTGGGGGGATGGGTACACTGAAGCTTTCTTT
>TRBJ1-1|TRBV5-1|TRBD1|-
CASSLTPSGTENTEAFF
TGCGCCAGCAGCTTGACTCCATCCGGGACAGAGAACACTGAAGCTTTCTTT
>TRBJ1-2|TRBV19|TRBD1|-
CASSRQGPNYGYTF
TGTGCCAGTAGCAGACAGGGACCGAACTATGGCTACACCTTC
>TRBJ1-6|TRBV28|-|once
CASRGSGNSPLHF
TGTGCCAGCAGGGGATCGGGGAACTCACCCCTCCACTTT